This T cell receptor beta chain was observed in a study of cytomegalovirus exposure and HLA in healthy donors. It was with 60 Vbeta and 13 Jbeta primers that the PCR ran. Assay: immunoSEQ multiplex PCR; the TCRdb copy retains only in-frame clones and omits some. The table lists around 40,000 clones, with about 6.3% in the top ten. Turning to this clone: Its antigen remains unknown.

General study findings and limits: The authors confirmed in vitro that three CMV-associated chains were specific for CMV antigens.

Source material: PBMCs. The TCR originated in a man aged 30 to 39 in good health and CMV-seronegative.

The CDR3 DNA is TGTGCCAGCAGTTCGATCCTAGCGGGAGTCAACGAGCAGTACTTC. Encoded protein: CASSSILAGVNEQYF. The rearrangement joins TRBV28 to TRBJ2-7; 10 positions agree with TRBD2. CDR1 MDHEN and CDR2 SYDVKM come from the germline V gene. The CDR3 covers 15 residues. The trim removed 4 bases at V and 5 bases at J, leaving 8 bases unmatched.